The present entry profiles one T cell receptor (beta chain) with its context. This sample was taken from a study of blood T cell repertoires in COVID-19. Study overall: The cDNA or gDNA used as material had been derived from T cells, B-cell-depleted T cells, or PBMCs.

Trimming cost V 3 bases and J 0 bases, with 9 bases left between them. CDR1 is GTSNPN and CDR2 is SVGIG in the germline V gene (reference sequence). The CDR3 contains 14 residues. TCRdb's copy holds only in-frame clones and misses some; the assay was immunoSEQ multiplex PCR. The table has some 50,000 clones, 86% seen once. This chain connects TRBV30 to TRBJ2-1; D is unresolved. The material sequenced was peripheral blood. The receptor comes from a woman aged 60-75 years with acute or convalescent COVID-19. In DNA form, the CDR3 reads TGTGCCTGGAGGCAGAAAATCTCCTACAATGAGCAGTTCTTC. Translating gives CAWRQKISYNEQFF.